This TCR beta chain was recovered during a study of post-analysis software for immune sequencing data. Study-wide results and limits: Patients had higher frequencies than controls of a few TRBV segments, including TRBV5-6, TRBV5-1 and TRBV20-1.

Presence of unique molecular identifiers characterized the TCR beta cDNA libraries. TCRdb re-analysed the PCR reads in MiXCR, keeping a single row per CDR3 protein. The table records about 460,000 distinct CDR3 sequences, 45% of them present only once. The CDR3 has 17 residues. V was cut by 2 bases and J by 3 bases, with 16 bases left in between. With respect to this clonotype: What it binds is not known.

The V call is TRBV12-3 or TRBV12-4, the J call TRBJ1-4; D is possibly TRBD1 (5 bases). Specimen: blood. This sequence was found in a girl aged 10-17 years with multiple sclerosis. The CDR3 is CASSLRGEERPNEKLFF. CDR3 coding DNA: TGTGCCAGCAGTTTAAGGGGCGAGGAGCGGCCTAATGAAAAACTGTTTTTT.